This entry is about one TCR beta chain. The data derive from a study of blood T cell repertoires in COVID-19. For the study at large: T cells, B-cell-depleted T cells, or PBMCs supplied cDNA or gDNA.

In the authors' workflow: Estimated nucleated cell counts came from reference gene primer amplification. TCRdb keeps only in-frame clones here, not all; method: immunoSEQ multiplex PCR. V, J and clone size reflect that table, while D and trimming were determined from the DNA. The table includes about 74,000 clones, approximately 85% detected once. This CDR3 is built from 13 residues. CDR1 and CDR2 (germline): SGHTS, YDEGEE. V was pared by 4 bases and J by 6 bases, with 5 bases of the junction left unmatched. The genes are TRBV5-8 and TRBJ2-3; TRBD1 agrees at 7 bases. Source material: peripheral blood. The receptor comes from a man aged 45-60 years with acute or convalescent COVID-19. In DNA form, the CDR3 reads TGTGCCAGCAGCCAGGGGGTGGCGGATACGCAGTATTTT. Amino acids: CASSQGVADTQYF.